The clone carrying this T cell receptor beta chain occurred many times. TCRdb re-called the 5' RACE reads with MiXCR, one entry per CDR3 protein. The top ten clones hold about 7.1% of a sample with around 58,000 distinct CDR3 sequences, around 3.4% of them seen once. This entry is derived from a study of neurological immune-mediated disorders. CDR3 size: 13 residues. Germline V gene lookup returns CDR1 MNHNS and CDR2 SASEGT. With V trimmed by 6 bases and J by 4 bases, 3 bases remained unmatched. This TCR came from a woman aged 55-69 years with multiple sclerosis. The rearrangement links TRBV6-1 to TRBJ2-7, with TRBD1 identical over 10 bases. Sequences were obtained from PBMCs. In DNA form, the CDR3 reads TGTGCCAGCAGCCGGGACAGGGGATACGAGCAGTACTTC. Amino acid sequence: CASSRDRGYEQYF.